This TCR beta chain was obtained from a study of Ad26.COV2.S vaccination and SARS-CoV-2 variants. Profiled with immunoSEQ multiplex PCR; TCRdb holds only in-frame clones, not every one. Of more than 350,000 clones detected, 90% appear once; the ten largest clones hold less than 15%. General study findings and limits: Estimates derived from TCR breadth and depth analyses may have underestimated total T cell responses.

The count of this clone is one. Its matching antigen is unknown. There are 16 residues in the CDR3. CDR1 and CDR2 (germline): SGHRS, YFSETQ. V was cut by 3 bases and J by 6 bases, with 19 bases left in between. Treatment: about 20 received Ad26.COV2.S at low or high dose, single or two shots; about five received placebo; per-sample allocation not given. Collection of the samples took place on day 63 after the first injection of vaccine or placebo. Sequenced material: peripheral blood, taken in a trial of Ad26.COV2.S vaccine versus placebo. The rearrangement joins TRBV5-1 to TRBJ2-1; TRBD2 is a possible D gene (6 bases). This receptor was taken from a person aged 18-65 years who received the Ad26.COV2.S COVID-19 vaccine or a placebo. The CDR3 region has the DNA TGCGCCAGCAGCTCTTCCGGGACTGCGATGTTCAATGAGCAGTTCTTC. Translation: CASSSSGTAMFNEQFF.